The entry below describes one T cell receptor (beta chain). Here immunoSEQ multiplex PCR was the method, and the copy in TCRdb shows in-frame clones only, minus some. The sample has roughly 560,000 clones, approximately 80% seen once. These data are taken from a study of shared T cell receptors in the human thymus. Germline CDR1 is SGHDN and CDR2 is FVKESK. With 0 bases removed from V and 4 bases from J, the gap between germline ends came to 11 bases. The CDR3 covers 15 residues. This sample was also put to use in a study of human thymus T cells. As reported in that work: Thymic repertoires of unrelated individuals were reported in related research to overlap highly.

This clonotype originated in a boy younger than two with a congenital heart defect. The chain combines TRBV14 with TRBJ2-3; D ambiguous. The sample taken for sequencing was thymocytes. CDR3 DNA: TGTGCCAGCAGCCAAGAGCCGGGTCCGGCAGATACGCAGTATTTT. Protein sequence: CASSQEPGPADTQYF.